Listed here are 2 T cell receptor beta chains from one sample, sequenced in a study of T-cell memory formation after mild COVID-19 (dated by TCRdb to the early 2020s). The library came from 5' RACE. The reads were generated on an Illumina NovaSeq 6000. TCRdb reanalyzed the raw reads on its own, using fastp at Q25 for trimming and MiXCR for clone calling, and kept in-frame beta chains. All rows with the same CDR3 protein become a single entry with the most common DNA and genes. For this sample there are around 340,000 distinct CDR3 sequences; around an eighth appear just once. The ten largest clones add up to 22% of the sample. Sequenced input: PBMCs or a T cell subset sorted from them (not recorded which). The receptors derive from a man aged 18 to 29 who had mild COVID-19 (a few samples of this study predate the infection). The sample titles of this study are shuffled in the database, so cell type and time point are left out; the donor was told from shared clones.

This clonotype was found a few times. J is TRBJ1-2 and V is TRBV3-1; no firm D call. Germline lookup yields CDR1 LGHDT and CDR2 YNNKEL (reference sequence). V shed 1 base and J shed 4 bases, with 16 bases lying between them. CDR3 size: 16 residues. The CDR3 reads CASSQGLGGLSYGYTF. Here the CDR3 DNA reads TGTGCCAGCAGCCAAGGTTTGGGAGGACTATCCTATGGCTACACCTTC.

This clonotype has just a few counts. The chain recombines TRBV10-2 with TRBJ1-1; TRBD1 agrees at 9 bases. Germline CDR1 and CDR2: WSHSY and SAAADI. Losses at the gene ends were 6 bases for V and 5 bases for J; bases not matched to a gene: 10. The CDR3 runs 15 residues. CDR3 region: CASSGEDRGFTEAFF. CDR3 nucleotides: TGCGCCAGCAGCGGGGAGGACAGGGGTTTTACTGAAGCTTTCTTT.